The clone carrying this TCR beta chain has more than one count but fewer than ten. The data were taken from a study of T-cell reconstitution after alpha-beta-depleted transplantation in children. The CDR3 sequence is 14 residues long. Trimming left V 4 bases short and J 5 bases short, with 12 bases between. For TCRbeta, the library was prepared with unique molecular identifiers. TCRdb ran MiXCR on the PCR reads and lists one entry per CDR3 protein. The sample records some 120,000 distinct CDR3 sequences, around 9.8% being singletons. The sequence came from a girl less than two years old who had a stem cell transplant for combined immunodeficiency, so the T cells may come from the graft donor. The V gene is TRBV12-3 or TRBV12-4, the J gene TRBJ1-5, with D possibly matching TRBD1 (6 bases). The sample was PBMCs, mostly from graft donor cells, taken 180 days after TCRalphabeta/CD19-depleted stem cell transplant. This CDR3 reads CASSWGGFDQPQHF. CDR3 DNA sequence: TGTGCCAGCAGTTGGGGGGGCTTCGATCAGCCCCAGCATTTT.